Below, 7 T cell receptor beta chains from the same sample are listed, as sequenced in a study of radiotherapy plus CTLA-4 blockade in lung cancer. Assay: immunoSEQ multiplex PCR; the TCRdb copy retains only in-frame clones and omits some. The sample carries tens of thousands of clones, around four fifths recorded once. This sample comprised peripheral blood, obtained from a patient treated with radiotherapy plus ipilimumab. The source is a human donor with non-small cell lung cancer who had a partial response to radiotherapy plus ipilimumab.

As concerns this clone: Distinct nucleotide sequences in the sample also encode this CDR3. The V gene is TRBV6-6, the J gene TRBJ2-5, with 13 bases fitting TRBD2. The length of the CDR3 is 15 residues. Germline V gene sequence: CDR1 MNHNY, CDR2 SVGAGI (reference sequence). Germline trimming cut 6 bases from V and 4 bases from J; bases unmatched to any gene: 5. The CDR3 region is CASRRLAGGRETQYF. For the CDR3, the DNA is TGTGCCAGCAGGCGACTAGCGGGGGGAAGAGAGACCCAGTACTTC.

This sequence joins TRBV20-1 and TRBJ2-5, with a weak D call TRBD2 (6 bases). This CDR3 spans 11 amino acids. Germline V CDR1 and CDR2: DFQATT, SNEGSKA (reference sequence). V was shortened by 3 bases and J by 4 bases, with 6 bases between the two germline ends. In DNA, the CDR3 is TGCAGTGCTAGGGAGGGAGAGACCCAGTACTTC. Translation gives CSAREGETQYF.

The genes are TRBV15 and TRBJ1-5; 9 bases match TRBD1. Germline-derived CDR1 and CDR2 are LNHNV and YYDKDF (reference sequence). V lost 0 bases to trimming and J lost 2 bases; unmatched junction nucleotides: 5. The length of the CDR3 is 17 residues. The CDR3: CATSRDVRTGGNQPQHF. In DNA, the CDR3 is TGTGCCACCAGCAGAGATGTAAGGACAGGGGGCAATCAGCCCCAGCATTTT.

This clone was picked up a small number of times. With a much larger clone just one base away, this may be a read error. Other DNA sequences in this sample translate to the same CDR3. The chain recombines TRBV4-1 with TRBJ1-6, with a weak D call TRBD1 (6 bases). With 0 bases removed from V and 9 bases from J, the gap between germline ends came to 12 bases. The CDR3 covers 15 residues. Germline CDR1 MGHRA, CDR2 YSYEKL. CDR3 sequence reads: CASSQDPAGVSPLHF. Here the CDR3 DNA reads TGCGCCAGCAGCCAAGATCCTGCAGGGGTTTCACCCCTCCACTTT.

The chain has TRBV15 and TRBJ2-5; tentative D call: TRBD1 (6 bases). The CDR3 extends over 15 amino acids. From germline, CDR1 is LNHNV and CDR2 YYDKDF (reference sequence). The germline V and J ends were trimmed by 1 base and 3 bases, with 12 bases remaining between them. CDR3 protein: CATSRVPDREETQYF. CDR3 coding DNA: TGTGCCACCAGCAGAGTACCGGACAGAGAAGAGACCCAGTACTTC.

This clone has a handful of counts. The V call is TRBV10-2, the J call TRBJ1-6; D is unresolved. CDR3 length: 15 amino acids. The germline V gene encodes CDR1 WSHSY and CDR2 SAAADI. V was shortened by 2 bases and J by 10 bases, with 15 bases between the two germline ends. The CDR3 here is CASSEAIGENSPLHF. The DNA for the CDR3 is TGCGCCAGCAGTGAGGCGATTGGGGAGAACTCACCCCTCCACTTT.

CDR3 residues: CASSLYSYGTSSTDTQYF. The DNA for the CDR3 is TGTGCCAGCAGCTTGTATAGTTATGGGACAAGCAGCACAGATACGCAGTATTTT. The chain is built from TRBV5-6 and TRBJ2-3; perhaps TRBD1 as D (6 bases). Trimming took 1 base from V and 0 from J, leaving 18 bases between them. Germline CDR1 reads SGHDT; CDR2 reads YYEEEE. The CDR3 contains 18 residues.